A single sample is the source of the 21 T cell receptor beta chains below, sequenced in a study of shared clonotypes between healthy human individuals. The table came from immunoSEQ multiplex PCR; TCRdb's copy has only in-frame clones and leaves some out. This table holds 950,000 to 1,100,000 clones, 75% to 80% found once. Sequencing input: memory CD4+ T cells from PBMCs. As for subset: CD45RA-negative fraction. These receptor sequences come from a man between 18 and 35 years old in good health. Some clones in this sample may be carry-over from other donors' samples.

The chain carries TRBV18 and TRBJ2-1, with 15 bases aligning to TRBD2. Germline V CDR1 and CDR2: KGHSH, LQKENI. V shed 4 bases and J 6 bases; nucleotides not matched to a gene: 4. This CDR3 is built from 16 residues. CDR3 protein: CASSLRTSGGGNEQFF. The CDR3 nucleotides are TGTGCCAGCTCACTCCGGACTAGCGGGGGGGGCAATGAGCAGTTCTTC.

Comments on this clone: With a much larger clone just one base away, this may be a read error. The rearrangement links TRBV5-1 to TRBJ1-3; D is uncertain. Germline V gene lookup returns CDR1 SGHRS and CDR2 YFSETQ. The CDR3 extends over 15 amino acids. Trimming cost V 5 bases and J 0 bases, with 12 bases left between them. CDR3 sequence reads: CASRMGGASGNTIYF. The CDR3 DNA follows: TGCGCCAGCAGAATGGGCGGTGCCTCTGGAAACACCATATATTTT.

This clone was counted a few times. The V gene is TRBV30, the J gene TRBJ1-1; D gene ambiguous. The CDR3 has 15 residues. V was trimmed by 5 bases and J by 0 bases, leaving 16 bases between them. In germline, CDR1 is GTSNPN, CDR2 SVGIG (reference sequence). CDR3 coding DNA: TGTGCCTGGGGTGGATTCGGGTCTCTGAACACTGAAGCTTTCTTT. It yields the protein CAWGGFGSLNTEAFF.

The chain links TRBV30 to TRBJ2-7, with 13 bases fitting TRBD2. V trimming: 4 bases; J trimming: 6 bases; junction bases outside the gene matches: 3. This CDR3 has 13 residues. The germline CDR1 and CDR2 sequences are GTSNPN and SVGIG (reference sequence). The CDR3, as DNA: TGTGCCTGGACCCGACTAGCGGGGGGCGAGCAGTACTTC. It translates to CAWTRLAGGEQYF. Full variable domain (outside the CDR3, taken from reference TRBV30 and TRBJ2-7): SQTIHQWPATLVQPVGSPLSLECTVEGTSNPNLYWYRQAAGRGLQLLFYSVGIGQISSEVPQNLSASRPQDRQFILSSKKLLLSDSGFYLCAWTRLAGGEQYFGPGTRLTVT.

This clone was seen once. The gene calls are TRBV10-3 and TRBJ2-3, with 8 bases that match TRBD1. The CDR3 runs 18 residues. Germline V gene lookup returns CDR1 ENHRY and CDR2 SYGVKD. The V gene end was trimmed by 6 bases and the J gene end by 2 bases; junction bases not matched to a gene: 16. The CDR3 DNA reads TGTGCCATCAGAGCAGGGGGCCTGGGCGGGGTGAACACAGATACGCAGTATTTT. It yields the protein CAIRAGGLGGVNTDTQYF.

The chain links TRBV4-3 to TRBJ2-3; 8 bases map to TRBD2. The length of the CDR3 is 21 residues. CDR1 and CDR2 from the germline V gene are LGHNA and YSLEER. After removal of 2 bases from V and 5 bases from J, the junction contained 24 bases not matched to a gene. The CDR3 DNA reads TGCGCCAGCAGCCAAAGGAAGGCGGGACTCGCAAGCGGGAGAGTAGAAGATACGCAGTATTTT. Its protein is CASSQRKAGLASGRVEDTQYF.

V usage is TRBV28 and J usage is TRBJ2-7; D remains unclear. The CDR3 has 14 residues. Trimming cost V 6 bases and J 4 bases, with 16 bases left between them. Germline values: CDR1 MDHEN, CDR2 SYDVKM. CDR3 sequence reads: CASRYSGARYEQYF. The CDR3, as DNA: TGTGCCAGCAGGTACTCGGGCGCAAGGTACGAGCAGTACTTC.

This clone was seen a few times. The chain is built from TRBV29-1 and TRBJ1-1, with D unclear. Germline CDR1 reads SQVTM; CDR2 reads ANQGSEA. The CDR3 consists of 11 residues. Trimming removed 6 bases from V and 3 bases from J, with 8 bases in between. The CDR3, as DNA: TGCAGCGTGAGAGAGTACACTGAAGCTTTCTTT. It yields the protein CSVREYTEAFF.

This clone has ten or more counts. CDR3 nucleotides: TGTGCCAGCAGATCAGGACTGACGGGGGATACGCAGTATTTT. Protein: CASRSGLTGDTQYF. The rearrangement joins TRBV5-8 to TRBJ2-3; TRBD2 might be the D (5 bases). V was clipped by 5 bases and J by 6 bases, with 16 bases between them. Looked up from germline, CDR1 is SGHTS and CDR2 is YDEGEE. The CDR3 has 14 amino acids.

The gene calls are TRBV7-2 and TRBJ2-2; TRBD1 is a possible D gene (6 bases). Per the germline V gene, CDR1 is SGHTA and CDR2 is FQGNSA. This CDR3 spans 14 amino acids. V was shortened by 5 bases and J by 8 bases, with 15 bases between the two germline ends. DNA of the CDR3: TGTGCCAGCAGCCTGGACAGTCCTAGGGGGGAGCTGTTTTTT. It specifies CASSLDSPRGELFF.

This sequence joins TRBV7-6 and TRBJ2-5, with D maybe TRBD2 (6 bases). Germline-derived CDR1 and CDR2 are SGHVS and FNYEAQ. CDR3 length: 13 residues. V lost 2 bases, J lost 4 bases, and 8 bases lay in between. The DNA of the CDR3 is TGTGCCAGCAGCTTAACCGGGGGAGAGACCCAGTACTTC. This sequence encodes CASSLTGGETQYF.

There are many counts of this clone. The gene calls are TRBV2 and TRBJ2-3; D ambiguous. CDR3 size: 13 residues. Trimming cost V 4 bases and J 7 bases, with 12 bases left between them. Per the germline V gene, CDR1 is SNHLY and CDR2 is FYNNEI. The CDR3 nucleotides are TGTGCCAGCAGTGCGGCCCCACGAAATACGCAGTATTTT. Translation: CASSAAPRNTQYF.

The chain joins TRBV2 to TRBJ2-5; 7 positions agree with TRBD1. Germline V gene data show CDR1 as SNHLY and CDR2 as FYNNEI. Trimming at V came to 5 bases and at J to 0 bases, leaving 9 bases not matched to a gene. This CDR3 spans 16 amino acids. The CDR3 sequence is CASSPTPGQNQETQYF. The CDR3 DNA follows: TGTGCCAGCAGTCCCACCCCGGGACAGAACCAAGAGACCCAGTACTTC. The full variable domain, rest sourced from reference TRBV2 and TRBJ2-5, is EPEVTQTPSHQVTQMGQEVILRCVPISNHLYFYWYRQILGQKVEFLVSFYNNEISEKSEIFDDQFSVERPDGSNFTLKIRSTKLEDSAMYFCASSPTPGQNQETQYFGPGTRLLVL.

This clone occurred once. V gene TRBV5-1 combines with J gene TRBJ2-3, with 8 bases fitting TRBD2. The CDR3 consists of 14 residues. After removal of 0 bases from V and 5 bases from J, the junction contained 2 bases not matched to a gene. CDR1 is SGHRS and CDR2 is YFSETQ in the germline V gene. The CDR3 nucleotides read TGCGCCAGCAGCTTGGTCGCGGGGGGAGATACGCAGTATTTT. Translated, it gives CASSLVAGGDTQYF.

The V gene is TRBV7-9, the J gene TRBJ1-1; tentatively, D is TRBD1 (6 bases). Trimming stripped 1 base from V and 2 bases from J, with 14 bases between. Germline V gene sequence: CDR1 SEHNR, CDR2 FQNEAQ (reference sequence). CDR3 length: 16 amino acids. The CDR3 sequence is CASSLGQGRRNTEAFF. CDR3 DNA: TGTGCCAGCAGCTTAGGGCAGGGGAGGAGAAACACTGAAGCTTTCTTT. Drawing the rest from reference TRBV7-9 and TRBJ1-1, the complete variable domain is DTGVSQNPRHKITKRGQNVTFRCDPISEHNRLYWYRQTLGQGPEFLTYFQNEAQLEKSRLLSDRFSAERPKGSFSTLEIQRTEQGDSAMYLCASSLGQGRRNTEAFFGQGTRLTVV.

This clone was recorded only once. Other DNA sequences within the sample encode an identical CDR3. The chain links TRBV2 to TRBJ2-3; D gene ambiguous. Trimming removed 2 bases at V and 5 bases at J, with 2 bases between. CDR3 size: 11 residues. The V gene's germline CDR1 is SNHLY and CDR2 FYNNEI. CDR3 amino acids: CASSERDTQYF. The DNA of the CDR3 is TGTGCCAGCAGTGAACGAGATACGCAGTATTTT.

V and J are TRBV29-1 and TRBJ2-1, with 7 bases matching TRBD2. The CDR3 has 18 residues. The germline V gene has CDR1 SQVTM and CDR2 ANQGSEA. The V gene end was trimmed by 8 bases and the J gene end by 7 bases; junction bases not matched to a gene: 26. CDR3 sequence: CSTPGSHGVRERANEQFF. DNA for the CDR3: TGCAGCACCCCAGGCTCCCACGGGGTGCGGGAGAGGGCGAATGAGCAGTTCTTC.

The genes are TRBV19 and TRBJ2-1, with 14 bases that match TRBD2. V gave up 3 bases and J gave up 8 bases; unmatched junction bases: 6. This CDR3 comprises 16 residues. Germline V gene sequence: CDR1 LNHDA, CDR2 SQIVND (reference sequence). The CDR3 sequence: CASSMPGLAGVDEQFF. Written as DNA, the CDR3 is TGTGCCAGTAGTATGCCGGGACTAGCGGGAGTTGATGAGCAGTTCTTC.

A remark on this clone: Other DNA sequences of this sample code for an identical CDR3. This sequence joins TRBV5-1 and TRBJ2-2; TRBD1 matches at 8 bases. Trimming cost V 3 bases and J 2 bases; bases outside gene matches: 3. CDR1 SGHRS and CDR2 YFSETQ come from the germline V gene. The length of the CDR3 is 15 residues. The CDR3 region has the DNA TGCGCCAGCAGCTCCCAGGGGGCCAACACCGGGGAGCTGTTTTTT. It codes for CASSSQGANTGELFF.

V gene TRBV7-3 combines with J gene TRBJ1-1; D not certain. Trimming took off 4 bases at V and 4 bases at J, with 13 bases between the two ends. This CDR3 is 14 amino acids long. CDR1 is SGHTA and CDR2 is FQGTGA in the germline V gene. The CDR3 region is CASSSPPESTEAFF. DNA of the CDR3: TGTGCCAGCAGCTCGCCCCCGGAGTCCACTGAAGCTTTCTTT.

The CDR3 DNA reads TGTGCCAGCAGGTCCGACCTTGGTCAGCCCCAGCATTTT. Amino acid sequence: CASRSDLGQPQHF. The chain has TRBV28 and TRBJ1-5; D remains ambiguous. V lost 6 bases to trimming and J lost 6 bases, with 12 bases between them. The CDR3 consists of 13 residues. Looked up from germline, CDR1 is MDHEN and CDR2 is SYDVKM. Looking up the rest from reference TRBV28 and TRBJ1-5 gives the full variable domain: DVKVTQSSRYLVKRTGEKVFLECVQDMDHENMFWYRQDPGLGLRLIYFSYDVKMKEKGDIPEGYSVSREKKERFSLILESASTNQTSMYLCASRSDLGQPQHFGDGTRLSIL.